These 2 T cell receptor beta chains came from one sample sequenced in a study of identical twins. TCRdb fed the 5' RACE reads into MiXCR, producing one record per CDR3 protein. The sample includes roughly 720,000 distinct CDR3 sequences, over 15% of them seen just once. Another study also made use of these data, one on T cells expressing NK-cell markers.

The sample taken for sequencing was PBMCs. The receptors were sampled from a woman aged 18 to 35 in good health.

The chain has TRBV12-3 or TRBV12-4 and TRBJ1-1; D call uncertain. The V gene lost 6 bases and the J gene lost 6 bases, with 20 bases spanning the gap. There are 15 residues in the CDR3. The CDR3 reads CASRYSAFLIPEAFF. The CDR3 nucleotides read TGTGCCAGCAGATATTCGGCTTTCCTTATACCTGAAGCTTTCTTT.

This clonotype was seen many times. V is TRBV11-2 and J is TRBJ2-1, with TRBD2 identical over 11 bases. The V gene end was trimmed by 6 bases and the J gene end by 4 bases; junction bases not matched to a gene: 5. The germline CDR1 and CDR2 sequences are SGHAT and FQNNGV. The CDR3 runs 15 residues. CDR3 nucleotides: TGTGCCAGCAGGTCCGGGACTAGCGGATACAATGAGCAGTTCTTC. Its translation is CASRSGTSGYNEQFF.